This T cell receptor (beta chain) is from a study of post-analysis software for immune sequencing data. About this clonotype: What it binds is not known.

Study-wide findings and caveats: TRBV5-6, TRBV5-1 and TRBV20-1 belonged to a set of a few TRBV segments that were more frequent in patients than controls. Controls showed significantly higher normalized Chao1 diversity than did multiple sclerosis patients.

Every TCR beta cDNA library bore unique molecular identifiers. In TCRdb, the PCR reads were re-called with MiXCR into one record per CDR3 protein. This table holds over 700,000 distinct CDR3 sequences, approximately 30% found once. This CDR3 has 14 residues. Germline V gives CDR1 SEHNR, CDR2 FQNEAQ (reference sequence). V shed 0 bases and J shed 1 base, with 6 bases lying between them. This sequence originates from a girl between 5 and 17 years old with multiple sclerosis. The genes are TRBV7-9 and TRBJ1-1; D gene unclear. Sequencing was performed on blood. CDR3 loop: CASSLAWGNTEAFF. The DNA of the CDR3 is TGTGCCAGCAGCTTAGCTTGGGGGAACACTGAAGCTTTCTTT.